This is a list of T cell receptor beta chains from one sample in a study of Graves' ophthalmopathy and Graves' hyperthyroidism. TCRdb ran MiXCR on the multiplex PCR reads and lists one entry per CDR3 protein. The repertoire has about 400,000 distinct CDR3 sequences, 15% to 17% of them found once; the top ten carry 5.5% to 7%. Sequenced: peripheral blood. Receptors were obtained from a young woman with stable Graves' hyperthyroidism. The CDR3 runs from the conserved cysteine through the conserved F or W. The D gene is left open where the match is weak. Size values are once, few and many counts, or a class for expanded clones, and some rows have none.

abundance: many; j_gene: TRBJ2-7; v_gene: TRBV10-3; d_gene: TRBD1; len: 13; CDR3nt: TGTGCCATCACCCCACAGGGGATGGACGAGCAGTACTTC; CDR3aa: CAITPQGMDEQYF
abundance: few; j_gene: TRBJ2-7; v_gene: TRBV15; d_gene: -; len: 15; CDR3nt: TGTGCCACCAGCAGCCCGGACTCCGGATCGGACGAGCAGTACTTC; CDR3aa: CATSSPDSGSDEQYF
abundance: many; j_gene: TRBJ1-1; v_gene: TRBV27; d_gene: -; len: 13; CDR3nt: TGTGCCAGCAGTTCCAGGGGGAACACTGAAGCTTTCTTT; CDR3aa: CASSSRGNTEAFF
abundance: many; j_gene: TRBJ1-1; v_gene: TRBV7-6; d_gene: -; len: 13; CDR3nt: TGTGCCAGCAGCCCCCCCCGGTCGAGTGAAGCTTTCTTT; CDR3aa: CASSPPRSSEAFF
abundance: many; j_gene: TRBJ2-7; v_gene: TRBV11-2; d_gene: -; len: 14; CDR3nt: TGTGCCAGTCAAAAGGGCTATTCCTTTTACGAGCAGTACTTC; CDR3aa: CASQKGYSFYEQYF
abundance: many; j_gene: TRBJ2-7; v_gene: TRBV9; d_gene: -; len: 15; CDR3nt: TGTGCCAGCAGCCTAGAGGGGGGGGCAGCCTACGAGCAGTACTTC; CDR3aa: CASSLEGGAAYEQYF
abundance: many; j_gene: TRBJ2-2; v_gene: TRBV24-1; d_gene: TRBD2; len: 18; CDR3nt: TGTGCCACCAGTGATCCCATACTTAGCGGGGGACCCACCGGGGAGCTGTTTTTT; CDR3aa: CATSDPILSGGPTGELFF
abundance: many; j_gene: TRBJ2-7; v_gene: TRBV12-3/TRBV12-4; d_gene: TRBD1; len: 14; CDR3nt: TGTGCCAGCAAACCGGGACAGGGGTTCTACGAGCAGTACTTC; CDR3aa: CASKPGQGFYEQYF
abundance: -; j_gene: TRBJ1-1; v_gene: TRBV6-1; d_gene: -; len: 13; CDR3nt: TGTGCCAGCAGTACCCAAACAGACACTGAAGCTTTCTTT; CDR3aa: CASSTQTDTEAFF
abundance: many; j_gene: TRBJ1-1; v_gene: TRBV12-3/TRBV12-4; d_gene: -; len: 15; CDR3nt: TGTGCCAGCAGGCCCGGACAGAGACTGAACACTGAAGCTTTCTTT; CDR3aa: CASRPGQRLNTEAFF
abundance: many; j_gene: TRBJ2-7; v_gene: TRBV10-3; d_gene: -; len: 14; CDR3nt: TGTGCCATCAGTGAGTCTGAGGGTTCCTACGAGCAGTACTTC; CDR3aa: CAISESEGSYEQYF
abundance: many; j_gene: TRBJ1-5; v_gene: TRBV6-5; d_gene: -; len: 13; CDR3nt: TGTGCCAGCAGTTACGGAAAATATCAGCCCCAGCATTTT; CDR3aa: CASSYGKYQPQHF
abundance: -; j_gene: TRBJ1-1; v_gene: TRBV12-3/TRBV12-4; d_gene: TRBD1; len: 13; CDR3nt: TGTGCCAGCAGTCCCCAGACAGGGGCTGAAGCTTTCTTT; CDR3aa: CASSPQTGAEAFF
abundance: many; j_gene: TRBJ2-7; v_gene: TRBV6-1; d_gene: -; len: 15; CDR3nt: TGTGCCAGCACCCAAACGGACGGGGAATCCTACGAGCAGTACTTC; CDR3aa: CASTQTDGESYEQYF
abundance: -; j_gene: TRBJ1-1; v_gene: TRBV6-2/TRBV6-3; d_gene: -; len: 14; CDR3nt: TGTGCCAGCAGGGCCTCAGGGGCGAGTACTGAAGCTTTCTTT; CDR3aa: CASRASGASTEAFF
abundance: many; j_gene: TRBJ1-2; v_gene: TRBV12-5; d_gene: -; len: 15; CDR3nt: TGTGCTAGTGGTTTGGTACCCGGGGAGAACTATGGCTACACCTTC; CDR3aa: CASGLVPGENYGYTF
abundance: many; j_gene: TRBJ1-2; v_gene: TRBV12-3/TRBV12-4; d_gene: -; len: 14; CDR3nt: TGTGCCAGCAGCCCAGAGTTGTTGGGCTATGGCTACACCTTC; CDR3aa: CASSPELLGYGYTF
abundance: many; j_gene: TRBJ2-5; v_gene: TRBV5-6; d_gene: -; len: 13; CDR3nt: TGTGCCAGCAGCTTTGGACAACAAGAGACCCAGTACTTC; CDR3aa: CASSFGQQETQYF
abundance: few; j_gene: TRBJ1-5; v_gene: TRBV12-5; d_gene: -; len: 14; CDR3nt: TGTGCTAGTGCCCGACAGAGTAGCAATCAGCCCCGGCATTTT; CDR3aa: CASARQSSNQPRHF
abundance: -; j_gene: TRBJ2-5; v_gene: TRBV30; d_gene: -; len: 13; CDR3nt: TGTGCCTGGAGGGACGGATTCGGAGAGACCCAGTACTTC; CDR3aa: CAWRDGFGETQYF
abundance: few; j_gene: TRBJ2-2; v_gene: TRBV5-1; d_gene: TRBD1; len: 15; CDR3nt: TGCGCCAGCAGCTTACCCCAGGGGGCGAGCGGGGAGCTGTTTTTT; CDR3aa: CASSLPQGASGELFF
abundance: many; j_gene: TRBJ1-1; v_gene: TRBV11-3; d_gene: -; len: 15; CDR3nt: TGTGCCAGCAGCTTAGAAAACGGGGGGGACACTGAAGCTTTCTTT; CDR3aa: CASSLENGGDTEAFF
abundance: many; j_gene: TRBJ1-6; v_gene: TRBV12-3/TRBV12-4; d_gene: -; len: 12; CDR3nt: TGTGCCAGCAGTTGGAGGGCTTCACCCCTCCACTTT; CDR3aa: CASSWRASPLHF
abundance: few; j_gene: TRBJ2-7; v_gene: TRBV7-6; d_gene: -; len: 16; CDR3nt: TGTGCCAGCAGCTTAGAACCCCCCGACAGAGGCTACGAGCAGTACTTC; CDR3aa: CASSLEPPDRGYEQYF
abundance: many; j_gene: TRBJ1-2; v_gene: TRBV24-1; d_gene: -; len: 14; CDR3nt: TGTGCCACCAGTGATTCCGGACATACCTATGGCTACACCTTC; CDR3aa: CATSDSGHTYGYTF
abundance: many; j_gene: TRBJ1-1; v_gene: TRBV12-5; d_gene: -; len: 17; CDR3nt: TGTGCTAGTGGTTTGGTACTAAGTTCGGGTCCGAACACTGAAGCTTTCTTT; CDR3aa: CASGLVLSSGPNTEAFF
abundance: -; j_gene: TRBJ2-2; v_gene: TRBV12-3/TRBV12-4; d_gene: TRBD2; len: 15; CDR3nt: TGTGCCAGCAGCTACTCCGGGGGGGCTACCGGGGAGCTGTTTTTT; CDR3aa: CASSYSGGATGELFF
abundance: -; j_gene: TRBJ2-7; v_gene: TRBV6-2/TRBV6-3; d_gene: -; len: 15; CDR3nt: TGTGCCAGCAAGTCGGTCGGGGGGCAGGCCTACGAGCAGTACTTC; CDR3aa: CASKSVGGQAYEQYF
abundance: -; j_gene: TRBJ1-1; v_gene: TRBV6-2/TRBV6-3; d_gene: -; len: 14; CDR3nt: TGTGCCAGCAGTTACTCCCATGAGAACACTGAAGCTTTCTTT; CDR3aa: CASSYSHENTEAFF
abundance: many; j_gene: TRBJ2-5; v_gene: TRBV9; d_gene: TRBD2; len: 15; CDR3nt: TGTGCCAGCAGCGATGTAGCGGGGGGGCTAGAGACCCAGTACTTC; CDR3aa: CASSDVAGGLETQYF
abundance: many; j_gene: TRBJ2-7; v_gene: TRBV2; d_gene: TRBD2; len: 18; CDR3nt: TGTGCCAGCAGACGAGAAATTCGACTAGCGGGGGTGATCCACGAGCAGTACTTC; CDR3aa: CASRREIRLAGVIHEQYF
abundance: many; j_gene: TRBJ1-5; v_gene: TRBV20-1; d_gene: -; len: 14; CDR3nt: TGCAGTGCTAAGTATGGGGGTGGGAATCAGCCCCAGCATTTT; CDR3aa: CSAKYGGGNQPQHF
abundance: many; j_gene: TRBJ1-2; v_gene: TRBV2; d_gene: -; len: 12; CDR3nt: TGTGCCAGCAGTGAGCGAGGGAATGGCTACACCTTC; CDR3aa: CASSERGNGYTF
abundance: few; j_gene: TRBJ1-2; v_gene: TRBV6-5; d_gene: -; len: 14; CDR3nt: TGTGCCAGCAGTTTAGGCGGAACGTACTATGGCTACACCTTC; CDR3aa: CASSLGGTYYGYTF
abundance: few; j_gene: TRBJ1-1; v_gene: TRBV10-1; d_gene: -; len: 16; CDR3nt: TGCGCCAGCATATCTTCGGGAGTTCTTGACGGCACTGAAGCTTTCTTT; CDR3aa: CASISSGVLDGTEAFF
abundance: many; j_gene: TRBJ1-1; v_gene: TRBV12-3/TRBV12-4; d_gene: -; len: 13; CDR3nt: TGTGCCAGCAGTTTTCCGGTAGGTCTTGAAGCTTTCTTT; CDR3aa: CASSFPVGLEAFF
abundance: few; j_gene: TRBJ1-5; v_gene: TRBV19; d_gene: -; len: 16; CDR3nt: TGTGCCAGTAGTGACCCGGGACAAATTAGCAATCAGCCCCAGCATTTT; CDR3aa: CASSDPGQISNQPQHF
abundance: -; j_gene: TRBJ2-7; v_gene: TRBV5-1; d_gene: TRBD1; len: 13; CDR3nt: TGCGCCAGCAGTAGACAGGGGTTCGGCGAGCAGTACTTC; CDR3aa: CASSRQGFGEQYF
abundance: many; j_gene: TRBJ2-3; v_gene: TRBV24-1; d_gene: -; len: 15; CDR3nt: TGTGCCACCAGTGTCATCTCGGACGGCACAGATACGCAGTATTTT; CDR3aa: CATSVISDGTDTQYF
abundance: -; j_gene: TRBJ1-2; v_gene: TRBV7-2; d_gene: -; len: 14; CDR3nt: TGTGCCAGCAGCTTAGATGTGGTCGACTATGGCTACACCTTC; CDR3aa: CASSLDVVDYGYTF
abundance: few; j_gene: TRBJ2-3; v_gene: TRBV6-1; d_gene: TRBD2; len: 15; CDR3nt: TGTGCCAGCAGTGGACTAGCGGGGCTCACAGATACGCAGTATTTT; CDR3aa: CASSGLAGLTDTQYF
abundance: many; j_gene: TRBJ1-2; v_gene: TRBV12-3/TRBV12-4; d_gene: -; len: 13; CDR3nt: TGTGCCAGCATGGAACAGGGAAACTATGGCTACACCTTC; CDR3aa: CASMEQGNYGYTF
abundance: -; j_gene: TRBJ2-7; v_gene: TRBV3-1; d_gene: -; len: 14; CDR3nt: TGTGCCAGCAGCCATCGACAGGAGCGGCGGGAGCAGTACTTC; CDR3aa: CASSHRQERREQYF